The 30 T cell receptor beta chains below were found in one sample sequenced in a study of blood T cells in healthy people across ages. A J-beta primer mix and a sample-barcoded 5' primer were used in a second PCR of about 7 to 12 cycles. TCRdb itself ran the 5' RACE reads through MiXCR, one entry per CDR3 protein. Of hundreds of thousands of distinct CDR3 sequences listed, around 21% are singletons. The sample consisted of blood. The receptor set was obtained from a man in his sixties or seventies in good health.

This chain uses TRBV7-2 with TRBJ1-5; D call uncertain. The CDR3 has 14 residues. The V gene's germline CDR1 is SGHTA and CDR2 FQGNSA. Trimming took off 0 bases at V and 7 bases at J, with 10 bases between the two ends. CDR3 DNA: TGTGCCAGCAGCTTAGCGCGGGGTGGGCAGCCCCAGCATTTT. Protein product: CASSLARGGQPQHF.

The chain combines TRBV20-1 with TRBJ2-5, with 8 positions matching TRBD1. The CDR3 extends over 15 amino acids. V lost 0 bases, J lost 7 bases, and 10 bases stayed unmatched. Looked up from germline, CDR1 is DFQATT and CDR2 is SNEGSKA (reference sequence). Written as DNA, the CDR3 is TGCAGTGCTAGAGATCCCAGACAGGGGTTTGGGACCCAGTACTTC. It is translated as CSARDPRQGFGTQYF.

In regard to this clonotype: A much larger clone lies a single base off, so this may be a read error. The chain recombines TRBV28 with TRBJ2-2; TRBD2 matches at 11 bases. This CDR3 is 14 amino acids long. Per the germline V gene, CDR1 is MDHEN and CDR2 is SYDVKM. The ends lost 6 bases at V and 6 bases at J; junction bases unmatched: 3. CDR3 sequence (DNA): TGTGCCAGCAGACTAGCGGGAGAGGCCGGGGAGCTGTTTTTT. As protein: CASRLAGEAGELFF. Variable domain in full (rest from reference TRBV28 and TRBJ2-2): DVKVTQSSRYLVKRTGEKVFLECVQDMDHENMFWYRQDPGLGLRLIYFSYDVKMKEKGDIPEGYSVSREKKERFSLILESASTNQTSMYLCASRLAGEAGELFFGEGSRLTVL.

This chain uses TRBV27 with TRBJ2-6; 9 bases are a match to TRBD1. Germline V gene lookup returns CDR1 MNHEY and CDR2 SMNVEV (reference sequence). The CDR3 covers 18 residues. Trimming at V came to 2 bases and at J to 1 base, leaving 6 bases not matched to a gene. Here the CDR3 reads CASSLRTGVGSGANVLTF. CDR3 nucleotide sequence: TGTGCCAGCAGTTTAAGGACAGGGGTTGGTTCTGGGGCCAACGTCCTGACTTTC.

This clonotype was seen ten or more times. V and J are TRBV12-3 or TRBV12-4 and TRBJ2-3; tentatively, D is TRBD1 (6 bases). The CDR3 spans 14 residues. The ends were cut back, 6 bases at V and 0 bases at J, with 10 bases in the middle. This CDR3 is CASSPGASTDTQYF. CDR3 sequence (DNA): TGTGCCAGCAGCCCAGGGGCGAGCACAGATACGCAGTATTTT.

This clonotype was observed at least ten times. The CDR3 reads CASRPTGQATREQYF. CDR3 sequence (DNA): TGTGCCAGCAGACCTACGGGACAGGCAACGCGGGAGCAGTACTTC. This chain joins TRBV13 and TRBJ2-7; 8 nucleotides align to TRBD1. Germline CDR1 is PRHDT and CDR2 is FYEKMQ (reference sequence). J gave up 7 bases and V 6 bases, and 14 bases lay outside the gene matches. This CDR3 comprises 15 residues.

The table lists this clonotype with many counts. This chain connects TRBV2 to TRBJ2-7, with D possibly matching TRBD2 (6 bases). Germline assignment: CDR1 SNHLY and CDR2 FYNNEI. V shed 6 bases and J shed 3 bases, with 12 bases lying between them. The CDR3 totals 13 residues. Here the CDR3 DNA reads TGTGCCAGCAGAAACCGGGACTTCTACGAGCAGTACTTC. It encodes CASRNRDFYEQYF.

The V gene is TRBV7-2, the J gene TRBJ2-2; D is undetermined. The CDR3 has 14 residues. V lost 1 base, J lost 4 bases, and 7 bases lay in between. Germline assignment: CDR1 SGHTA and CDR2 FQGNSA. CDR3 sequence: CASSLVVGTGELFF. The CDR3 nucleotides are TGTGCCAGCAGCTTAGTAGTGGGCACCGGGGAGCTGTTTTTT.

The V and J genes are TRBV20-1 and TRBJ2-2, with 11 nucleotides matching TRBD2. The germline gives CDR1 DFQATT, CDR2 SNEGSKA (reference sequence). V trimming: 0 bases; J trimming: 6 bases; junction bases outside the gene matches: 6. The CDR3 is 16 residues long. DNA of the CDR3: TGCAGTGCTAGAGATGGGCTAGCGGGAGGCGCCGGGGAGCTGTTTTTT. This translates into CSARDGLAGGAGELFF.

This clonotype was seen a few times. The V gene is TRBV6-6, the J gene TRBJ2-3; 9 bases align to TRBD2. The CDR3 runs to 16 residues. J was trimmed by 1 base and V by 2 bases; bases with no gene match: 4. Germline V gene sequence: CDR1 MNHNY, CDR2 SVGAGI (reference sequence). CDR3 loop: CASSYGTSPGTDTQYF. Written as DNA, the CDR3 is TGTGCCAGCAGTTACGGGACTAGCCCGGGCACAGATACGCAGTATTTT.

This clonotype was counted a few times. The V and J genes are TRBV4-3 and TRBJ1-4; 8 nucleotides align to TRBD1. The length of the CDR3 is 17 residues. V lost 0 bases to trimming and J lost 1 base; unmatched junction nucleotides: 4. Germline V CDR1 and CDR2: LGHNA, YSLEER. Here the CDR3 DNA reads TGCGCCAGCAGCCAAGATCCTGACAGGGGAACTAATGAAAAACTGTTTTTT. Encoded protein: CASSQDPDRGTNEKLFF.

Concerning this clonotype itself: One end of the junction is discordant with germline, which a read error may explain. The rearrangement links TRBV2 to TRBJ2-3; 7 nucleotides line up with TRBD2. This CDR3 has 12 amino acids. Germline V gene lookup returns CDR1 SNHLY and CDR2 FYNNEI. CDR3 sequence (DNA): TGTGCCAGCAGTGAAGTTGGGCGGGAGCGGGATTTT. It codes for CASSEVGRERDF. Filled out from reference TRBV2 and TRBJ2-3, the complete variable domain reads EPEVTQTPSHQVTQMGQEVILRCVPISNHLYFYWYRQILGQKVEFLVSFYNNEISEKSEIFDDQFSVERPDGSNFTLKIRSTKLEDSAMYFCASSEVGRERDFGPGTRLTVL.

This clonotype was counted only a few times. This sequence joins TRBV14 and TRBJ2-3; maybe TRBD2 (6 bases). The length of the CDR3 is 16 residues. CDR1 is SGHDN, CDR2 FVKESK, per germline. V gave up 4 bases and J gave up 6 bases, with 20 bases separating them. CDR3 in DNA: TGTGCCAGCAGCCCCTGGGGATTCGGGAGCGGGGATACGCAGTATTTT. Its protein product is CASSPWGFGSGDTQYF.

The rearrangement links TRBV5-1 to TRBJ2-5; no clear D. The DNA matches TRBJ2-7 better at its end, which makes the J call doubtful. Per the germline V gene, CDR1 is SGHRS and CDR2 is YFSETQ. There are 13 residues in the CDR3. The CDR3, as DNA: TGCGCCAGCAGCTTTAACCCGATTAGCGAGCAGTACTTC. Translation gives CASSFNPISEQYF.

The gene calls are TRBV12-3 or TRBV12-4 and TRBJ2-5; no clear D gene. With the DNA end fitting TRBJ2-7 better, the J assignment may be wrong. The CDR3 runs to 14 residues. The CDR3 reads CASSLVPVPYEQYF. DNA for the CDR3: TGTGCCAGCAGTTTAGTCCCAGTTCCCTACGAGCAGTACTTC.

This clonotype has at least ten counts. CDR3 in amino acids: CASSLDGGNYEQYF. Here the CDR3 DNA reads TGCGCCAGCAGCTTGGACGGGGGCAACTACGAGCAGTACTTC. The rearrangement links TRBV5-1 to TRBJ2-7; possibly TRBD1 or TRBD2 for D (6 bases each). Germline CDR1 and CDR2: SGHRS and YFSETQ. Trimming pared 0 bases from V and 3 bases from J, leaving 10 bases between. This CDR3 is 14 amino acids long.

This clonotype was seen a handful of times. The chain has TRBV5-1 and TRBJ2-3; 7 bases agree with TRBD2. The CDR3 runs 14 residues. J gave up 0 bases and V 9 bases, and 7 bases lay outside the gene matches. Germline CDR1 reads SGHRS; CDR2 reads YFSETQ. The CDR3 loop is CATKRGVSTDTQYF. CDR3 DNA sequence: TGCGCCACCAAACGGGGGGTCAGCACAGATACGCAGTATTTT.

This clonotype was detected a few times. A much more abundant neighbour one base away suggests this may be a read error. The rearrangement links TRBV27 to TRBJ2-5; D not certain. The CDR3 runs 13 residues. Trimming removed 2 bases at V and 1 base at J, with 5 bases between. Germline lookup yields CDR1 MNHEY and CDR2 SMNVEV (reference sequence). CDR3 in amino acids: CASSLGCQETQYF. The DNA of the CDR3 is TGTGCCAGCAGTTTAGGCTGCCAAGAGACCCAGTACTTC.

This clonotype has a handful of counts. The chain employs TRBV3-1 and TRBJ2-5; 8 nucleotides align to TRBD2. This CDR3 contains 15 residues. In germline, CDR1 is LGHDT, CDR2 YNNKEL (reference sequence). With 0 bases clipped from V and 1 base from J, the junction kept 1 base outside the gene matches. The CDR3 loop reads CASSQDLAGQETQYF. The CDR3 DNA reads TGTGCCAGCAGCCAAGATCTAGCGGGCCAAGAGACCCAGTACTTC.

The V call is TRBV20-1, the J call TRBJ2-1; D could derive from TRBD1 or TRBD2 (5 bases each). Looked up from germline, CDR1 is DFQATT and CDR2 is SNEGSKA (reference sequence). V lost 3 bases and J lost 1, with 16 bases in between. The CDR3 is 16 amino acids. The CDR3 DNA is TGCAGTGCTAGGCCGGGGCTAGCTGCATCCTACAATGAGCAGTTCTTC. Translating it yields CSARPGLAASYNEQFF.

This clonotype has just a few counts. The chain joins TRBV20-1 to TRBJ2-1; TRBD2 matches at 8 bases. V lost 0 bases, J lost 12 bases, and 13 bases stayed unmatched. The CDR3 has 15 amino acids. Germline V lookup: CDR1 DFQATT, CDR2 SNEGSKA (reference sequence). The CDR3 bases are TGCAGTGCTAGAGACGGGGGCGTTAGCGGGGAGCCGCAGTTCTTC. This gives the protein CSARDGGVSGEPQFF.

This clonotype was counted between two and nine times. V usage is TRBV29-1 and J usage is TRBJ2-5, with TRBD2 as a possible D gene (6 bases). V gave up 7 bases and J gave up 2 bases, with 11 bases separating them. This CDR3 has 12 residues. The germline CDR1 and CDR2 sequences are SQVTM and ANQGSEA. The CDR3 nucleotides are TGCAGCGGGAGGGAGGCTCAAGAGACCCAGTACTTC. Amino acids: CSGREAQETQYF.

This clonotype was counted a few times. The V call is TRBV10-3, the J call TRBJ1-1, with D possibly matching TRBD1 (6 bases). V was clipped by 2 bases and J by 5 bases, with 6 bases between them. This CDR3 spans 12 amino acids. Germline V gives CDR1 ENHRY, CDR2 SYGVKD. CDR3 nucleotide sequence: TGTGCCATCAGTGAGAGGGGGACTGAAGCTTTCTTT. Translation gives CAISERGTEAFF.

This rearrangement joins TRBV7-3 to TRBJ2-3; tentative D call: TRBD2 (5 bases). This CDR3 is built from 16 residues. Germline lookup yields CDR1 SGHTA and CDR2 FQGTGA. The V end lost 2 bases, the J end lost 1 base, and 13 bases lay between the germline ends. The CDR3 DNA is TGTGCCAGCAGCTTACCTAGCCGTCGGGGCACAGATACGCAGTATTTT. Residues: CASSLPSRRGTDTQYF.

This clonotype has more than one count but fewer than ten. This sequence joins TRBV6-5 and TRBJ2-7; possible D gene TRBD2, 7 bases. Trimming took 4 bases from V and 6 from J, leaving 22 bases between them. CDR1 and CDR2 from the germline V gene are MNHEY and SVGAGI. The CDR3 is 16 amino acids. CDR3 bases: TGTGCCAGCAGTTGGGGAGGGGGTCTATCCTCTACCGAGCAGTACTTC. It translates to CASSWGGGLSSTEQYF.

This CDR3 is CASSGVAYEQYF. In DNA, the CDR3 is TGTGCCAGCAGTGGGGTGGCCTACGAGCAGTACTTC. The rearrangement joins TRBV28 to TRBJ2-5, with D unclear. The DNA end is a closer match to TRBJ2-7, so the J assignment may be wrong. The germline V gene encodes CDR1 MDHEN and CDR2 SYDVKM. The CDR3 totals 12 residues.

V is TRBV3-1 and J is TRBJ1-4; D unclear. V lost 4 bases to trimming and J lost 5 bases, with 11 bases between them. This CDR3 has 14 amino acids. Germline CDR1 and CDR2: LGHDT and YNNKEL (reference sequence). CDR3 protein: CASSLRSGNEKLFF. CDR3 nucleotide sequence: TGTGCCAGCAGCCTCCGATCCGGGAATGAAAAACTGTTTTTT.

This clonotype was found many times. J is TRBJ2-2 and V is TRBV6-5; tentative D call: TRBD2 (6 bases). Germline CDR1 and CDR2: MNHEY and SVGAGI. The CDR3 runs to 13 residues. V lost 6 bases to trimming and J lost 4 bases, with 9 bases between them. CDR3 residues: CASSRDFTGELFF. The CDR3 DNA reads as TGTGCCAGCAGCCGGGACTTCACCGGGGAGCTGTTTTTT.

The CDR3 region has the DNA TGCAGTGCTAGAGATGGATCCTATAATTCACCCCTCCACTTT. Its protein product is CSARDGSYNSPLHF. The rearrangement joins TRBV20-1 to TRBJ1-6; D is undetermined. The germline V gene encodes CDR1 DFQATT and CDR2 SNEGSKA (reference sequence). V was shortened by 0 bases and J by 1 base, with 4 bases between the two germline ends. This CDR3 contains 14 residues.

This clonotype was picked up a small number of times. This CDR3 reads CASSQDRDRENIQYF. CDR3 DNA sequence: TGCGCCAGCAGCCAAGATCGGGACAGGGAAAACATTCAGTACTTC. The rearrangement links TRBV4-1 to TRBJ2-4; 9 positions match TRBD1. Germline V gene sequence: CDR1 MGHRA, CDR2 YSYEKL. Germline trimming cut 0 bases from V and 5 bases from J; bases unmatched to any gene: 2. The CDR3 has 15 residues.